This TCR beta chain was profiled in a study of T cell clones after liver transplantation. CDR3 length: 13 amino acids. Germline values: CDR1 MGHDK, CDR2 SYGVNS. Trimming pared 10 bases from V and 0 bases from J, leaving 10 bases between. The repertoire was sequenced with immunoSEQ multiplex PCR; TCRdb's copy has only in-frame clones and lacks some. The table records fewer than 7,000 clones, around three quarters of them present only once. Sequences were derived from CD8+ T cells from blood, sampled 24 months after liver transplant. This sequence originates from a human patient who received a liver transplant. Some T cells may be graft donor cells. The chain has TRBV25-1 and TRBJ1-3; D perhaps matches TRBD1 (6 bases). The CDR3 region has the DNA TGTGCCACCACAGGGCTCTCTGGAAACACCATATATTTT. Encoded protein: CATTGLSGNTIYF.